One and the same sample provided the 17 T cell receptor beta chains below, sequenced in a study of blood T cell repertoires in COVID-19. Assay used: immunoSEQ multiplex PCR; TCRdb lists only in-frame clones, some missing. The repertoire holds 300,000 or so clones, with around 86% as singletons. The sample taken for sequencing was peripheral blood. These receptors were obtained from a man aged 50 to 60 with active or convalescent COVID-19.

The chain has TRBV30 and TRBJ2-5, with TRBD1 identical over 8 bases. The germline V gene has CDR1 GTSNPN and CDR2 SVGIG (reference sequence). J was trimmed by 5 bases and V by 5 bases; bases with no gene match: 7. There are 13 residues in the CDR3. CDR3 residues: CAWAGGLDETQYF. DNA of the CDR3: TGTGCCTGGGCAGGGGGCTTGGATGAGACCCAGTACTTC.

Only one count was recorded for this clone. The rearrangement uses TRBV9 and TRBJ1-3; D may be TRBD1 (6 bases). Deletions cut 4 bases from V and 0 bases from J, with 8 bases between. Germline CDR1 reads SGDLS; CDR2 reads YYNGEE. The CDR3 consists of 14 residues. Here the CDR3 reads CASSRDTSGNTIYF. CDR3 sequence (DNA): TGTGCCAGCAGCCGGGACACCTCTGGAAACACCATATATTTT.

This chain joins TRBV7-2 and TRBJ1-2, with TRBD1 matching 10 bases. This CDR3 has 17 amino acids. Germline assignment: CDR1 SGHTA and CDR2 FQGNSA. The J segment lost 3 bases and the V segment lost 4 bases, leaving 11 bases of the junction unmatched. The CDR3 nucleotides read TGTGCCAGCAGCTCCCCGTATGGGACAGGGGTGGACTATGGCTACACCTTC. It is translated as CASSSPYGTGVDYGYTF.

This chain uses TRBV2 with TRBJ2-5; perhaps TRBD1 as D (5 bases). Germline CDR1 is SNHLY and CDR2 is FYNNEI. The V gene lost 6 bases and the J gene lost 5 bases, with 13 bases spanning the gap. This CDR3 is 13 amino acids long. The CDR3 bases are TGTGCCAGCAGCTGGACAAACAGGGAGACCCAGTACTTC. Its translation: CASSWTNRETQYF.

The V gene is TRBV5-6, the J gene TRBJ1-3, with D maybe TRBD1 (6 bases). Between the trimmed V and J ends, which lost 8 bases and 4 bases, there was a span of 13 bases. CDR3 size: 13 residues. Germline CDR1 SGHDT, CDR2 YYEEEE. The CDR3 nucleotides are TGTGCCAGTACTTCAGGGGTCGGAAACACCATATATTTT. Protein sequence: CASTSGVGNTIYF.

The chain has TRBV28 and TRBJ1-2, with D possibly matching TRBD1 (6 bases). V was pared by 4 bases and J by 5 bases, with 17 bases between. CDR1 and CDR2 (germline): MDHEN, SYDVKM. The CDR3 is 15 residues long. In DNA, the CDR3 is TGTGCCAGCAGTTCTGCTCCTCGAGGGGGATATGGCTACACCTTC. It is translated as CASSSAPRGGYGYTF.

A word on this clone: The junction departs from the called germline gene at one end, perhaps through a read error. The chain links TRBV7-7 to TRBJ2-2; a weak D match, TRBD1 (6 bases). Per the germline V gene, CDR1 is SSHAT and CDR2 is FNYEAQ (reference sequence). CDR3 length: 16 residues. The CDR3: CASSSTTGSGTGELFF. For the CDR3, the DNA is TGTGCTAGCAGCTCCACGACAGGTTCGGGCACCGGGGAGCTGTTTTTT.

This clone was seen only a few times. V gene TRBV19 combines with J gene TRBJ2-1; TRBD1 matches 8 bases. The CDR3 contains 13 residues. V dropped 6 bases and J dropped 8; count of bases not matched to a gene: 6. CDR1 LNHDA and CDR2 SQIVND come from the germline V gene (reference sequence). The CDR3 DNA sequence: TGTGCCAGTAGAAGACAGGGGAGCCATGAGCAGTTCTTC. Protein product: CASRRQGSHEQFF.

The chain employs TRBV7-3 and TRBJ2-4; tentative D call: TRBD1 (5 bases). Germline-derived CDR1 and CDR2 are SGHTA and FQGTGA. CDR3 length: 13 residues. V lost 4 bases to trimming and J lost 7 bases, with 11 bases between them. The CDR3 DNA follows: TGTGCCAGCAGCTCAGGGAAAGGGAACATTCAGTACTTC. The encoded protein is CASSSGKGNIQYF.

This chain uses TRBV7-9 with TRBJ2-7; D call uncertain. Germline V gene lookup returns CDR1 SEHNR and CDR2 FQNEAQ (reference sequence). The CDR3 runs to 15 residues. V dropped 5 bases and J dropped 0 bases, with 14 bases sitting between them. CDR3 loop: CASSLGSASSYEQYF. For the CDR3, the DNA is TGTGCCAGCAGCCTCGGGTCGGCGAGCTCCTACGAGCAGTACTTC.

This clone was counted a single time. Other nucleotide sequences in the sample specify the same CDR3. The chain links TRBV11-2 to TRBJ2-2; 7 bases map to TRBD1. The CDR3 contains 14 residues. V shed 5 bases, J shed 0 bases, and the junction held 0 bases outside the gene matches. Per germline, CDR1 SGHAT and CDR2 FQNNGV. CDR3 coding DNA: TGTGCCAGCAGCGACAGGGCGAACACCGGGGAGCTGTTTTTT. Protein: CASSDRANTGELFF.

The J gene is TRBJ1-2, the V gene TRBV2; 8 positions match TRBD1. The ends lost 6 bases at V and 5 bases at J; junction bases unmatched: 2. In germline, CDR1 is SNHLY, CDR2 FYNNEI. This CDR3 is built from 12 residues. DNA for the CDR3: TGTGCCAGCAGGGACAGGGCATATGGCTACACCTTC. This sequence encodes CASRDRAYGYTF. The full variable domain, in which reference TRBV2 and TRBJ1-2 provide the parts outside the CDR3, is EPEVTQTPSHQVTQMGQEVILRCVPISNHLYFYWYRQILGQKVEFLVSFYNNEISEKSEIFDDQFSVERPDGSNFTLKIRSTKLEDSAMYFCASRDRAYGYTFGSGTRLTVV.

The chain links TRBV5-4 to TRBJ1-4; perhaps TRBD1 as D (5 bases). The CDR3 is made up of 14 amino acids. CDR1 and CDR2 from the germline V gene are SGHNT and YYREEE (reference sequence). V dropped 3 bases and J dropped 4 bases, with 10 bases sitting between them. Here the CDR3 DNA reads TGTGCCAGCAGCTATGAAGGGGATAATGAAAAACTGTTTTTT. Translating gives CASSYEGDNEKLFF.

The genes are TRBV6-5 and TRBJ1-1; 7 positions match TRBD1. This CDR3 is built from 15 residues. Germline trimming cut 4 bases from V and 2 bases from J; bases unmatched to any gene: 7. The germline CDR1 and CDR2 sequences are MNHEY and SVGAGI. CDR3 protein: CASSLLRGSNTEAFF. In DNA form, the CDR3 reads TGTGCCAGCAGTTTGCTCAGGGGGTCTAACACTGAAGCTTTCTTT.

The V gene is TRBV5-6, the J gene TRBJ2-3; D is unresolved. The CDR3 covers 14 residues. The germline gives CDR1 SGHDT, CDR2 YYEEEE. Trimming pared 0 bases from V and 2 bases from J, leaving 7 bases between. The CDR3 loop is CASSLGQYTDTQYF. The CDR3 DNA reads TGTGCCAGCAGCTTGGGTCAGTACACAGATACGCAGTATTTT. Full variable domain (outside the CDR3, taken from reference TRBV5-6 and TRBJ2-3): DAGVTQSPTHLIKTRGQQVTLRCSPKSGHDTVSWYQQALGQGPQFIFQYYEEEERQRGNFPDRFSGHQFPNYSSELNVNALLLGDSALYLCASSLGQYTDTQYFGPGTRLTVL.

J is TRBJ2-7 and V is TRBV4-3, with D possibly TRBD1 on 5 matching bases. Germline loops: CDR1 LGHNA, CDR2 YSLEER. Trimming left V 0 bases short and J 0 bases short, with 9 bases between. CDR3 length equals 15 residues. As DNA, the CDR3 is TGCGCCAGCAGCCAAGATCGGACAAGCTCCTACGAGCAGTACTTC. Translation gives CASSQDRTSSYEQYF.

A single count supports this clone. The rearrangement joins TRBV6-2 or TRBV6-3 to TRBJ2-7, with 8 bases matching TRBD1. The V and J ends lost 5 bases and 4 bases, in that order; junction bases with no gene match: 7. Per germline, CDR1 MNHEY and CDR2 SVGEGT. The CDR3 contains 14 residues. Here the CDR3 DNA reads TGTGCCAGCAGTCGCCAGGGGGCTCCTTACGAGCAGTACTTC. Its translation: CASSRQGAPYEQYF.